Sequencing of this T cell receptor (beta chain) was carried out in a study of blood T cells in healthy people across ages. Primers used in a second PCR of roughly 6 to 11 cycles were a sample-barcoded 5' primer and a J-beta primer mix. TCRdb reanalysed the 5' RACE reads using MiXCR and keeps one entry per CDR3 protein. The sample lists hundreds of thousands of distinct CDR3 sequences; less than 35% were seen once. Whole-study results and caveats: Researchers deemed the diversity estimates from one million T cells underestimates.

This clonotype was seen ten or more times. What it binds is unknown. Germline CDR1 is SNHLY and CDR2 is FYNNEI. This CDR3 has 15 residues. Trimming stripped 4 bases from V and 2 bases from J, with 15 bases between. Sample: blood. The TCR was taken from a woman at least 80 years old in good health. V gene TRBV2 combines with J gene TRBJ2-7; either TRBD1 or TRBD2 may fit D (7 bases each). The CDR3 nucleotides are TGTGCCAGCAGTGGCCAGGGGGAGGGACCCTACGAGCAGTACTTC. It yields the protein CASSGQGEGPYEQYF. Supplemented by reference TRBV2 and TRBJ2-7, the full variable domain reads EPEVTQTPSHQVTQMGQEVILRCVPISNHLYFYWYRQILGQKVEFLVSFYNNEISEKSEIFDDQFSVERPDGSNFTLKIRSTKLEDSAMYFCASSGQGEGPYEQYFGPGTRLTVT.